One and the same sample provided the 29 T cell receptor beta chains below, sequenced in a study of cytomegalovirus exposure and HLA in healthy donors. The PCR was carried out with 60 Vbeta primers and 13 Jbeta primers. Generated by immunoSEQ multiplex PCR, the TCRdb table keeps only in-frame clones and is missing some. In all, the sample yields approximately 110,000 clones. Sequences were obtained from PBMCs. The receptors originated from a middle-aged man in good health and CMV-seronegative.

The chain couples TRBV7-9 to TRBJ2-2; 13 bases line up with TRBD2. V shed 9 bases and J 0 bases; nucleotides not matched to a gene: 4. The V gene's germline CDR1 is SEHNR and CDR2 FQNEAQ (reference sequence). The CDR3 has 16 residues. The CDR3 sequence is CASLGLAGPNTGELFF. Written as DNA, the CDR3 is TGTGCCAGTCTGGGACTAGCGGGGCCGAACACCGGGGAGCTGTTTTTT.

As concerns this clone: One junction end does not reproduce the germline sequence, and a read error may be involved. The gene calls are TRBV7-2 and TRBJ2-5; 10 bases map to TRBD2. This CDR3 comprises 17 residues. The germline V gene encodes CDR1 SGHTA and CDR2 FQGNSA. CDR3 coding DNA: TGTGCCAGCAGCACCTCTAGCGGGAGTGGAGGGAAAGAGACCCGGTACTTC. Translation: CASSTSSGSGGKETRYF. Filled out from reference TRBV7-2 and TRBJ2-5, the complete variable domain reads GAGVSQSPSNKVTEKGKDVELRCDPISGHTALYWYRQSLGQGLEFLIYFQGNSAPDKSGLPSDRFSAERTGGSVSTLTIQRTQQEDSAVYLCASSTSSGSGGKETRYFGPGTRLLVL.

The chain links TRBV7-2 to TRBJ1-1; tentative D call: TRBD1 (5 bases). The V gene's germline CDR1 is SGHTA and CDR2 FQGNSA. CDR3 length equals 14 residues. V gave up 2 bases and J gave up 5 bases, with 12 bases separating them. The CDR3 region has the DNA TGTGCCAGCAGCTTATACCCGGGGGGGACTGAAGCTTTCTTT. Translated, it gives CASSLYPGGTEAFF.

The chain has TRBV19 and TRBJ2-2, with TRBD2 matching 10 bases. CDR1 and CDR2 (germline): LNHDA, SQIVND (reference sequence). V gave up 7 bases and J gave up 5 bases; unmatched junction bases: 7. This CDR3 is built from 15 residues. For the CDR3, the DNA is TGTGCCAGTACCCCTAGCGGGGGACGGACCGGGGAGCTGTTTTTT. Translated, it gives CASTPSGGRTGELFF.

This chain links TRBV5-1 with TRBJ1-1; 8 bases are a match to TRBD1. The J segment lost 5 bases and the V segment lost 4 bases, leaving 7 bases of the junction unmatched. This CDR3 contains 14 residues. Germline CDR1 SGHRS, CDR2 YFSETQ. As DNA, the CDR3 is TGCGCCAGCAGCCAGGACAGGGCCAGGACTGAAGCTTTCTTT. It translates to CASSQDRARTEAFF.

The CDR3 loop is CASSPGRPNEAFF. The DNA of the CDR3 is TGTGCCAGCTCCCCTGGGAGGCCTAATGAAGCTTTCTTT. The chain uses TRBV18 and TRBJ1-1; no clear D. Germline lookup yields CDR1 KGHSH and CDR2 LQKENI. There are 13 residues in the CDR3. Trimming removed 6 bases from V and 7 bases from J, with 15 bases in between.

The rearrangement links TRBV28 to TRBJ2-7; 8 bases fit TRBD1. There are 13 residues in the CDR3. Germline loops: CDR1 MDHEN, CDR2 SYDVKM. V dropped 10 bases and J dropped 4; count of bases not matched to a gene: 9. The CDR3 nucleotides read TGTGCCACCGTACTCAGGGGGCTGTACGAGCAGTACTTC. This sequence encodes CATVLRGLYEQYF.

CDR3: CATSRASETQYF. For the CDR3, the DNA is TGTGCCACCAGCAGGGCATCAGAGACCCAGTACTTC. The chain employs TRBV15 and TRBJ2-5; unclear D gene. Germline V CDR1 and CDR2: LNHNV, YYDKDF (reference sequence). V was clipped by 3 bases and J by 4 bases, with 6 bases between them. The CDR3 is 12 amino acids. The full variable domain, its missing parts supplied by reference TRBV15 and TRBJ2-5, is DAMVIQNPRYQVTQFGKPVTLSCSQTLNHNVMYWYQQKSSQAPKLLFHYYDKDFNNEADTPDNFQSRRPNTSFCFLDIRSPGLGDTAMYLCATSRASETQYFGPGTRLLVL.

V usage is TRBV13 and J usage is TRBJ1-5; 11 positions match TRBD1. This CDR3 spans 18 amino acids. With 5 bases clipped from V and 2 bases from J, the junction kept 11 bases outside the gene matches. Germline loops: CDR1 PRHDT, CDR2 FYEKMQ (reference sequence). The CDR3 loop reads CASSMGQGGALGNQPQHF. CDR3 sequence (DNA): TGTGCCAGCAGCATGGGACAGGGGGGCGCCTTGGGCAATCAGCCCCAGCATTTT.

The chain uses TRBV13 and TRBJ2-7, with TRBD2 matching over 8 bases. The CDR3 is made up of 15 amino acids. Germline V CDR1 and CDR2: PRHDT, FYEKMQ (reference sequence). J lost 2 bases, V lost 1 base, and 4 bases had no gene match. The CDR3 loop is CASSLAAGDPYEQYF. The CDR3 bases are TGTGCCAGCAGCTTAGCAGCGGGAGATCCCTACGAGCAGTACTTC.

The CDR3 DNA follows: TGTGCCAGCCTCGGCGTGGAACAGAGCTCCTACGAGCAGTACTTC. It codes for CASLGVEQSSYEQYF. The chain couples TRBV18 to TRBJ2-7; D remains ambiguous. V lost 8 bases, J lost 0 bases, and 17 bases lay in between. The CDR3 is made up of 15 amino acids. The V gene's germline CDR1 is KGHSH and CDR2 LQKENI.

V usage is TRBV2 and J usage is TRBJ2-7; D might be TRBD1 (6 bases). The germline V gene encodes CDR1 SNHLY and CDR2 FYNNEI. The CDR3 is 14 residues long. Trimming left V 5 bases short and J 5 bases short, with 16 bases between. Here the CDR3 reads CASSPDRNRNEQYF. The CDR3 DNA is TGTGCCAGCAGTCCCGACAGGAATCGGAACGAGCAGTACTTC.

This sequence joins TRBV7-9 and TRBJ1-3, with D unresolved. The V end lost 1 base, the J end lost 7 bases, and 17 bases lay between the germline ends. Per germline, CDR1 SEHNR and CDR2 FQNEAQ (reference sequence). The CDR3 totals 16 residues. The CDR3 nucleotides read TGTGCCAGCAGCTTAGTGACCACATCGGGAGCGAACACCATATATTTT. Its protein product is CASSLVTTSGANTIYF.

The CDR3 reads CASSFGGWRGGLNEQFF. The DNA for the CDR3 is TGTGCCAGCAGCTTCGGTGGGTGGAGGGGAGGGCTAAATGAGCAGTTCTTC. The chain recombines TRBV5-4 with TRBJ2-1, with 7 bases matching TRBD2. Germline values: CDR1 SGHNT, CDR2 YYREEE (reference sequence). The length of the CDR3 is 17 residues. V lost 2 bases, J lost 7 bases, and 15 bases stayed unmatched.

The V and J genes are TRBV28 and TRBJ1-2; 7 nucleotides agree with TRBD1. The CDR3 covers 15 residues. Germline loops: CDR1 MDHEN, CDR2 SYDVKM. Unmatched junction bases numbered 11, after V lost 6 bases and J lost 4 bases. DNA of the CDR3: TGTGCCAGCAGCACCCCTGCCGACAGGGTCTATGGCTACACCTTC. Amino acid sequence: CASSTPADRVYGYTF.

The chain links TRBV5-1 to TRBJ2-1; 7 positions match TRBD2. The CDR3 runs 14 residues. Germline loops: CDR1 SGHRS, CDR2 YFSETQ. Germline trimming cut 3 bases from V and 8 bases from J; bases unmatched to any gene: 8. CDR3 protein: CASSSRTSSDEQFF. For the CDR3, the DNA is TGCGCCAGCAGCTCAAGGACTAGTAGCGATGAGCAGTTCTTC. Full variable domain (remainder filled in from reference TRBV5-1 and TRBJ2-1): KAGVTQTPRYLIKTRGQQVTLSCSPISGHRSVSWYQQTPGQGLQFLFEYFSETQRNKGNFPGRFSGRQFSNSRSEMNVSTLELGDSALYLCASSSRTSSDEQFFGPGTRLTVL.

The chain links TRBV13 to TRBJ2-7; D may be TRBD1 or TRBD2 (5 bases each). V was shortened by 5 bases and J by 2 bases, with 22 bases between the two germline ends. Germline V gene data show CDR1 as PRHDT and CDR2 as FYEKMQ (reference sequence). This CDR3 has 17 residues. The CDR3 is CASSLEGPRDSTYEQYF. CDR3 DNA: TGTGCCAGCAGCCTAGAGGGGCCCAGAGACTCCACCTACGAGCAGTACTTC.

The rearrangement joins TRBV2 to TRBJ2-2; TRBD2 matches at 10 bases. Trimming at V came to 8 bases and at J to 6 bases, leaving 12 bases not matched to a gene. There are 16 residues in the CDR3. Germline V lookup: CDR1 SNHLY, CDR2 FYNNEI. The CDR3 DNA is TGTGCCAGCGGCCGAGCGGGAGGGGTAGGACCCGGGGAGCTGTTTTTT. It yields the protein CASGRAGGVGPGELFF.

V gene TRBV7-9 combines with J gene TRBJ2-1; a possible D gene is TRBD2 (5 bases). The CDR3 is 16 amino acids. V was clipped by 1 base and J by 7 bases, with 17 bases between them. Germline-derived CDR1 and CDR2 are SEHNR and FQNEAQ (reference sequence). The CDR3 loop is CASSLDLTRPGNEQFF. CDR3 nucleotides: TGTGCCAGCAGCTTAGACCTGACCAGGCCGGGGAATGAGCAGTTCTTC.

The V gene is TRBV10-3, the J gene TRBJ2-7; D might be TRBD1 (6 bases). With 3 bases removed from V and 3 bases from J, the gap between germline ends came to 18 bases. This CDR3 has 16 amino acids. The V gene's germline CDR1 is ENHRY and CDR2 SYGVKD. For the CDR3, the DNA is TGTGCCATCAGTGAAGGAGATGGACAGAAATTCTACGAGCAGTACTTC. The encoded protein is CAISEGDGQKFYEQYF.

V is TRBV7-2 and J is TRBJ2-3; no clear D gene. V dropped 2 bases and J dropped 0 bases, with 9 bases sitting between them. The CDR3 is 15 amino acids. Germline CDR1 SGHTA, CDR2 FQGNSA. CDR3: CASSLYRTSTDTQYF. CDR3 nucleotides: TGTGCCAGCAGCTTATACAGAACTAGCACAGATACGCAGTATTTT. Together with reference TRBV7-2 and TRBJ2-3, the CDR3 gives the full variable domain: GAGVSQSPSNKVTEKGKDVELRCDPISGHTALYWYRQSLGQGLEFLIYFQGNSAPDKSGLPSDRFSAERTGGSVSTLTIQRTQQEDSAVYLCASSLYRTSTDTQYFGPGTRLTVL.

This sequence joins TRBV5-1 and TRBJ1-3; TRBD1 agrees at 7 bases. Losses at the gene ends were 1 base for V and 8 bases for J; bases not matched to a gene: 12. The germline CDR1 and CDR2 sequences are SGHRS and YFSETQ. The CDR3 spans 16 residues. Written as DNA, the CDR3 is TGCGCCAGCAGCTTGAGTCTTAGGACAGGCGGGGACACCATATATTTT. Residues: CASSLSLRTGGDTIYF.

The V and J genes are TRBV7-2 and TRBJ2-3, with D possibly TRBD2 on 5 matching bases. This CDR3 spans 13 amino acids. With 1 base removed from V and 6 bases from J, the gap between germline ends came to 8 bases. CDR1 is SGHTA and CDR2 is FQGNSA in the germline V gene. The CDR3: CASSLGPGDTQYF. The CDR3, as DNA: TGTGCCAGCAGCTTAGGTCCGGGGGATACGCAGTATTTT.

The chain joins TRBV5-8 to TRBJ2-5; 11 bases map to TRBD2. With V trimmed by 2 bases and J by 2 bases, 5 bases remained unmatched. Germline loops: CDR1 SGHTS, CDR2 YDEGEE. This CDR3 is built from 16 residues. The CDR3 here is CASSFEIAGGQETQYF. The CDR3 nucleotides read TGTGCCAGCAGCTTCGAGATAGCGGGAGGGCAAGAGACCCAGTACTTC.

The rearrangement uses TRBV19 and TRBJ1-1; TRBD1 matches at 11 bases. CDR1 is LNHDA, CDR2 SQIVND, per germline (reference sequence). V was clipped by 6 bases and J by 6 bases; unmatched bases: 9. The CDR3 is made up of 15 amino acids. The CDR3 is CASRWTGGFRPEAFF. The CDR3 bases are TGTGCCAGTAGATGGACAGGGGGCTTTCGCCCTGAAGCTTTCTTT.

The chain uses TRBV6-1 and TRBJ2-1; D perhaps matches TRBD2 (5 bases). V lost 6 bases and J lost 8, with 20 bases in between. Germline V lookup: CDR1 MNHNS, CDR2 SASEGT. This CDR3 region has 15 residues. CDR3 in amino acids: CASRPPGYRRDEQFF. In nucleotides, the CDR3 is TGTGCCAGCAGGCCCCCGGGATACCGACGAGATGAGCAGTTCTTC.

The chain employs TRBV11-1 and TRBJ1-1; 9 bases fit TRBD1. This CDR3 has 13 amino acids. V lost 4 bases to trimming and J lost 3 bases; unmatched junction nucleotides: 0. The germline V gene has CDR1 SGHAT and CDR2 FQDESV (reference sequence). The CDR3 nucleotides are TGTGCCAGCAGCTGGGACAGGGACACTGAAGCTTTCTTT. This codes for CASSWDRDTEAFF.

V and J are TRBV5-1 and TRBJ1-2; the match to TRBD1 covers 7 bases. Per the germline V gene, CDR1 is SGHRS and CDR2 is YFSETQ. This CDR3 is 15 amino acids long. J gave up 6 bases and V 0 bases, and 8 bases lay outside the gene matches. CDR3 sequence (DNA): TGCGCCAGCAGCTTGGGGTCAGGGGGTCAAAATGGCTACACCTTC. Residues: CASSLGSGGQNGYTF.

The rearrangement uses TRBV10-3 and TRBJ2-3, with TRBD2 identical over 7 bases. V dropped 6 bases and J dropped 4; count of bases not matched to a gene: 4. The CDR3 consists of 13 residues. Germline lookup yields CDR1 ENHRY and CDR2 SYGVKD. The chain's CDR3 is CAISAGVSDTQYF. The CDR3 nucleotides read TGTGCCATCAGCGCGGGGGTGTCAGATACGCAGTATTTT.